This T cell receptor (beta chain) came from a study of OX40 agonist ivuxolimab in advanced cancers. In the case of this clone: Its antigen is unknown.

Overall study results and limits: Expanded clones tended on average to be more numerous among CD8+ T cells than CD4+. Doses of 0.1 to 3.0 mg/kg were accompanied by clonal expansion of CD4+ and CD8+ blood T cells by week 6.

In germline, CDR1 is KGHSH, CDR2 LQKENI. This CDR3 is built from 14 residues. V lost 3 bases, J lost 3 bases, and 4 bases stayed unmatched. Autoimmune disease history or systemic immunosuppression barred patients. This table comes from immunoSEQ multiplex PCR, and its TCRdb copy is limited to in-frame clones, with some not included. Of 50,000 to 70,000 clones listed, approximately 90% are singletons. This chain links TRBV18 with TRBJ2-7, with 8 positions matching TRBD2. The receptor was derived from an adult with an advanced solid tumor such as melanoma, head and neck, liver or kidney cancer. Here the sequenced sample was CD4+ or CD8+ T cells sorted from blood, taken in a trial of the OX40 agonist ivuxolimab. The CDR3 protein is CASSPQRGNYEQYF. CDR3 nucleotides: TGTGCCAGCTCACCTCAGCGGGGGAACTACGAGCAGTACTTC.